These 2 T cell receptor beta chains originate from one sample sequenced in a study of sequential checkpoint blockade in melanoma. Regarding treatment: randomized to nivolumab then ipilimumab (arm A) or the reverse (arm B). This table comes from immunoSEQ multiplex PCR, and its TCRdb copy is limited to in-frame clones, with some not included. The sample has about 5,000 clones, under 30% seen once; the top ten hold around 20%. The material was tumor tissue (inferred from file names), obtained from a patient given nivolumab and ipilimumab in sequence. Receptors originate from a human donor with melanoma.

The V gene is TRBV5-1, the J gene TRBJ2-3; 7 bases agree with TRBD1. V lost 0 bases to trimming and J lost 6 bases; unmatched junction nucleotides: 7. Germline loops: CDR1 SGHRS, CDR2 YFSETQ. The CDR3 covers 15 residues. This chain's CDR3 is CASSLGGTEPDTQYF. Written as DNA, the CDR3 is TGCGCCAGCAGCTTGGGGGGGACAGAGCCTGATACGCAGTATTTT.

This clone has a handful of counts. The V gene is TRBV6-8, the J gene TRBJ2-5, with D uncertain. CDR1 and CDR2 from the germline V gene are MNHGY and SAAAGT. The CDR3 covers 13 residues. Between the trimmed V and J ends, which lost 5 bases and 5 bases, there was a span of 12 bases. The DNA for the CDR3 is TGTGCCAGCAGTGTAGCTCTTGGGGAGACCCAGTACTTC. Its translation is CASSVALGETQYF.